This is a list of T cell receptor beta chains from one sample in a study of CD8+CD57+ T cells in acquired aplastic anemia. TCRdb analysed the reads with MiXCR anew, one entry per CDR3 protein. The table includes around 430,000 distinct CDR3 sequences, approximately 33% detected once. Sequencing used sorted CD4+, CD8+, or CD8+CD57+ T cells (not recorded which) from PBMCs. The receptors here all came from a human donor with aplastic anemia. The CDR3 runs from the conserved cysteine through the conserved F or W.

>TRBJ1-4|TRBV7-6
CASRTGVEKLFF
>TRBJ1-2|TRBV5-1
CASSLDQGGLDGYTF
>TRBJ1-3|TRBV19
CASRPSGNTIYF
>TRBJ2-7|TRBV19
CASSETGTGIHEQYF
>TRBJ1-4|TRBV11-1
CASSWGGQEENEKLFF
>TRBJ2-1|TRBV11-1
CASSLIGHRMYNEQFF
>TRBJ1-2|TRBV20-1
CSARGRGDSGYTF
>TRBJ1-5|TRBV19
CASSINSYSNQPQHF
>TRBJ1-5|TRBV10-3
CASLGVDSNQPQHF
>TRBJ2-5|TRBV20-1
CSATNSGRGETQYF
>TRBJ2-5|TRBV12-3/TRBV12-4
CASSYTSGAGETQYF
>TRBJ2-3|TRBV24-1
CATGDHSLDAQYF
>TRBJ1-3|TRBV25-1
CASSGWGVESGNTIYF
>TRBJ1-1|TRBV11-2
CASSLGGYEAFF
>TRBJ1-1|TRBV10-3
CASSRRTGEMNTEAFF
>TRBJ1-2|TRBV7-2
CASSSALYGYTF
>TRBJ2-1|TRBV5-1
CASSDDSSSYNEQFF
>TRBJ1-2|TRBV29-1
CSVEDSKNALGSGYTF
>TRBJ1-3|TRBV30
CASSGGALFGNTIYF
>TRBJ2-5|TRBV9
CASSVGPERVQETQYF
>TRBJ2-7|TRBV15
CATSRYLQGGTYEQYF
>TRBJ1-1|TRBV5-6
CASSRYWQGITEAFF
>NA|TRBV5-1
CASSFEGGNAYEQYF
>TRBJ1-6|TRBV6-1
CASSEAPIIVNSPLHF
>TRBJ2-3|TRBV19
CASSFRQGPNTQYF
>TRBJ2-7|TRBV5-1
CASSLLDSASYEQYF
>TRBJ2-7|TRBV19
CASSSGTGEGYEQYF